Listed below are T cell receptor beta chains from one sample, sequenced in a study of blood T cell repertoires in COVID-19. Profiled with immunoSEQ multiplex PCR; TCRdb holds only in-frame clones, not every one. In the table there are more than 250,000 clones, 84% of which are singletons. The sequencing input was peripheral blood. These receptors were collected from a human donor in a cohort sampled during active COVID-19. Both conserved end residues are trimmed from each CDR3. The D gene is left open where the match is weak.

cdr3_aa | d_call | v_call
ASSERGGGDTQY | TRBD2 | TRBV3-1/TRBV3-2
ASRAGQTNSPLH | TRBD1 | TRBV19
ASSQDLRGTDTQY | - | TRBV14
ASSYAVGQRAYEQY | TRBD1 | TRBV6-2/TRBV6-3
ASSEQPEGVVEQY | - | TRBV6-1
ASSLIGQGAGELF | TRBD1 | TRBV7-6
ASTLGGGFALDQETQY | TRBD2 | TRBV19
ASRPTLAGGTNEQF | TRBD2 | TRBV14
ASSQGALLVADTQY | - | TRBV3-1/TRBV3-2
ASSLSGVVRYEQY | - | TRBV28
ASSLGTGGHQPQH | - | TRBV7-9
AISGGLAGAGYEQY | TRBD2 | TRBV10-3
ASSPRGPNEKLF | - | TRBV28
ASSLSTGEETQY | TRBD1 | TRBV7-9
ASSLGGLPGEKLF | - | TRBV7-6
ASSPSGGTGGRRGTEAF | TRBD1 | TRBV7-9
SASEAGLLRGYT | - | TRBV20-1
ASSTYRRSGANVLT | - | TRBV7-2
ASSLGGSSGNTIY | - | TRBV5-8
ASRPGQNYGYT | TRBD1 | TRBV28
ASSEVRTAYYGYT | - | TRBV2
ASSLNLETSEQY | - | TRBV11-2
ASSRPLPGAGGHNSPLH | - | TRBV28
ASSSRTGTGTDTQY | TRBD1 | TRBV5-1
ASSIDARGTQY | - | TRBV6-2/TRBV6-3
ASSLTGVYGYT | - | TRBV5-6
ASSQERTGDGQPQH | TRBD1 | TRBV4-2
ASSSGQGGGYT | TRBD1 | TRBV7-8
ASSESGRAETQY | - | TRBV10-1
ASSTRDRALEEQY | TRBD1 | TRBV7-9
ASSASTSGTYNEQF | TRBD2 | TRBV10-2
ATRDTTYEQY | - | TRBV6-5
SVVGGGLTDTQY | - | TRBV29-1
ASRHPESTDTQY | - | TRBV21-1
ASSPRDSTAVYGYT | - | TRBV6-6